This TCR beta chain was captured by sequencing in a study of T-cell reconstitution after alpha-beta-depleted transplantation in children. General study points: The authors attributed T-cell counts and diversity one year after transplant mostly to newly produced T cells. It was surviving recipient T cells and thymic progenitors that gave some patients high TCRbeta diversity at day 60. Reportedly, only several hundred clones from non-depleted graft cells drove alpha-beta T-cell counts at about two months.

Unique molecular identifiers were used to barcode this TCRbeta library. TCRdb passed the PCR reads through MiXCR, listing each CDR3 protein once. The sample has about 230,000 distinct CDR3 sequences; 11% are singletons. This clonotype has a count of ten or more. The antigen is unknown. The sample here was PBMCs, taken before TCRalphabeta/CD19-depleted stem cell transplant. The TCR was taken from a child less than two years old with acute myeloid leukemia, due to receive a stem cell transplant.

The CDR3 sequence is CASSVLGSANTGELFF. In DNA, the CDR3 is TGTGCCAGCAGCGTACTCGGGAGTGCGAACACCGGGGAGCTGTTTTTT. The V call is TRBV9, the J call TRBJ2-2; weak D call: TRBD2 (6 bases). This CDR3 has 16 amino acids. Germline CDR1 SGDLS, CDR2 YYNGEE. V lost 1 base to trimming and J lost 0 bases, with 10 bases between them.